This T cell receptor beta chain stems from a study of cytomegalovirus exposure and HLA in healthy donors. About the study: It was reported in a later analysis that the 95 to 150 validation repertoires used the same platform as the 550 to 800 first-cohort repertoires.

Study findings and constraints: Reports credit the classifier with highly specific, highly sensitive diagnosis of cytomegalovirus status. Most TCR sequences showed up rarely, but some public TCRs showed up in many donors. The authors enumerated under 200 TCR beta chains as linked to cytomegalovirus.

As regards this clone: Its antigen remains unknown.

Here immunoSEQ multiplex PCR was the method, and the copy in TCRdb shows in-frame clones only, minus some. Among 150,000 to 200,000 clones listed, over 85% were seen once. The germline V gene has CDR1 SGHTA and CDR2 FQGTGA. Trimming removed 2 bases from V and 4 bases from J, with 14 bases in between. The length of the CDR3 is 15 residues. This sequence joins TRBV7-3 and TRBJ2-5, with D perhaps matching TRBD1 (5 bases). Material: PBMCs. This clonotype was obtained from a woman between 18 and 29 years old in good health and CMV-seropositive. The CDR3: CASSLAAGLGETQYF. The CDR3 nucleotides read TGTGCCAGCAGCTTAGCTGCAGGGTTGGGAGAGACCCAGTACTTC.